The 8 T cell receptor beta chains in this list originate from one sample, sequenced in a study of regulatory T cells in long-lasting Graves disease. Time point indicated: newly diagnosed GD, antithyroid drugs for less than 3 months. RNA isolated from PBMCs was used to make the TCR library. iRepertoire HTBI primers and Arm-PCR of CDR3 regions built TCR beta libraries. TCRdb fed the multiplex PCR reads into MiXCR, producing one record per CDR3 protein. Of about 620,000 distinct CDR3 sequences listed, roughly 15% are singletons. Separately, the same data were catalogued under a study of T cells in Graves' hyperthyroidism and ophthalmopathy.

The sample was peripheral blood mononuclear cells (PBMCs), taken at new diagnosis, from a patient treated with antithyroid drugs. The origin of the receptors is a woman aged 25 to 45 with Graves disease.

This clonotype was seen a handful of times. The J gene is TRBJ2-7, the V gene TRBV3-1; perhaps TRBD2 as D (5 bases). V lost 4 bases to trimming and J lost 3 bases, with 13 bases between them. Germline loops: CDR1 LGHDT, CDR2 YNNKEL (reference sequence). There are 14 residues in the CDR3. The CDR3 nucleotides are TGTGCCAGCAGCCCCGATGGACTTCACTACGAGCAGTACTTC. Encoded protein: CASSPDGLHYEQYF.

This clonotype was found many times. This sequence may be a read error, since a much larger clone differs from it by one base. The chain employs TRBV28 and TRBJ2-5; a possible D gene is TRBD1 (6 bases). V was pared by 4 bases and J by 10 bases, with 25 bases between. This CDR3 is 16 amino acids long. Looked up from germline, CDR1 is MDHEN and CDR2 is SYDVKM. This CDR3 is CASSSVEGRRRGIQYF. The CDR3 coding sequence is TGTGCCAGCAGTTCCGTTGAGGGGCGAAGAAGGGGGATCCAGTACTTC. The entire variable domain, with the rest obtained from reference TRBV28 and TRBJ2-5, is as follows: DVKVTQSSRYLVKRTGEKVFLECVQDMDHENMFWYRQDPGLGLRLIYFSYDVKMKEKGDIPEGYSVSREKKERFSLILESASTNQTSMYLCASSSVEGRRRGIQYFGPGTRLLVL.

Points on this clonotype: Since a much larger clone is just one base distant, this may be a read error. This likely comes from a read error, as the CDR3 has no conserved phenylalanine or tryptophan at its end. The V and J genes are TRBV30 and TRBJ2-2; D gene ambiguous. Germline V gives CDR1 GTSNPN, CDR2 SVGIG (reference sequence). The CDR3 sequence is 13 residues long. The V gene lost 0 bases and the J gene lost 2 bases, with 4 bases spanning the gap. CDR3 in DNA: TGTGCCTGGAGTGTACGTAACACCGGGGAGCTGTTTCTT. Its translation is CAWSVRNTGELFL.

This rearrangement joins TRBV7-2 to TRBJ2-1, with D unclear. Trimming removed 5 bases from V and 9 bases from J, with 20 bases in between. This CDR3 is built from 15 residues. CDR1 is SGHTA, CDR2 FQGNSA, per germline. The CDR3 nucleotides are TGTGCCAGCAGCCCTTGGACCAATTTAGGTGGTGAGCAGTTCTTC. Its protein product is CASSPWTNLGGEQFF. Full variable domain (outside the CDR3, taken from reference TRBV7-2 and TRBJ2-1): GAGVSQSPSNKVTEKGKDVELRCDPISGHTALYWYRQSLGQGLEFLIYFQGNSAPDKSGLPSDRFSAERTGGSVSTLTIQRTQQEDSAVYLCASSPWTNLGGEQFFGPGTRLTVL.

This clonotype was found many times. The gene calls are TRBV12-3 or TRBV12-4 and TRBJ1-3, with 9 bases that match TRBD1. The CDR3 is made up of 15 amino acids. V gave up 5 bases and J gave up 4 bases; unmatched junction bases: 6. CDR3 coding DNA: TGTGCCAGCAGTGGCGGGACAGGGTTAGGAAACACCATATATTTT. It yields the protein CASSGGTGLGNTIYF.

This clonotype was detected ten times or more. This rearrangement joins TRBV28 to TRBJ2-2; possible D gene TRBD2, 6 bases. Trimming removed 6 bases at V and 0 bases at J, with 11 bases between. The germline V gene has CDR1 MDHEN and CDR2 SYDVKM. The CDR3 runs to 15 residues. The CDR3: CASRAGLPNTGELFF. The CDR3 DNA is TGTGCCAGCAGGGCGGGACTCCCGAACACCGGGGAGCTGTTTTTT.

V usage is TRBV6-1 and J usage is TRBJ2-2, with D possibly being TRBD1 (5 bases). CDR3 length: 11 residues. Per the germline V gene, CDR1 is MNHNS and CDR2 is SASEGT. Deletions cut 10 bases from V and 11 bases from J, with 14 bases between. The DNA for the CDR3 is TGTGCCACAAAAGCAGGGTCCGAGCTGTTTTTT. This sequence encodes CATKAGSELFF.

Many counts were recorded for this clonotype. The CDR3 region has the DNA TGTGCCAGCAGTGCCTTTTGGGACATAGGCGAGCAGTACTTC. Encoded protein: CASSAFWDIGEQYF. The chain combines TRBV2 with TRBJ2-7; possibly TRBD1 for D (6 bases). Germline V gene data show CDR1 as SNHLY and CDR2 as FYNNEI. The length of the CDR3 is 14 residues. The V gene lost 4 bases and the J gene lost 6 bases, with 16 bases spanning the gap.